A single sample is the source of the 32 T cell receptor beta chains below, sequenced in a study of neoadjuvant anti-PD-1 for oral cavity cancer. Time point of the sample: after neoadjuvant nivolumab, at surgical resection. TCRdb's copy holds only in-frame clones and misses some; the assay was immunoSEQ multiplex PCR. Of 55,000 to 80,000 clones detected, approximately 87% appear once; the ten largest clones hold around 2.8%. Material: PBMCs, obtained after nivolumab (anti-PD-1) treatment. Receptors originate from a person between 35 and 79 years old with oral cavity squamous cell carcinoma.

The chain combines TRBV5-1 with TRBJ1-3; D remains unclear. The V and J ends lost 4 bases and 4 bases respectively, with 6 bases between them. This CDR3 has 12 amino acids. Per germline, CDR1 SGHRS and CDR2 YFSETQ. The CDR3 loop reads CASSPPGNTIYF. The CDR3 bases are TGCGCCAGCAGCCCCCCCGGAAACACCATATATTTT. Filled out from reference TRBV5-1 and TRBJ1-3, the complete variable domain reads KAGVTQTPRYLIKTRGQQVTLSCSPISGHRSVSWYQQTPGQGLQFLFEYFSETQRNKGNFPGRFSGRQFSNSRSEMNVSTLELGDSALYLCASSPPGNTIYFGEGSWLTVV.

This clone has just a few counts. V gene TRBV4-1 combines with J gene TRBJ1-5, with 9 bases matching TRBD1. V lost 1 base, J lost 4 bases, and 2 bases stayed unmatched. The CDR3 has 15 residues. Looked up from germline, CDR1 is MGHRA and CDR2 is YSYEKL. The CDR3 protein is CASSQGGQGNQPQHF. The DNA for the CDR3 is TGCGCCAGCAGCCAAGGGGGACAGGGAAATCAGCCCCAGCATTTT.

Here the CDR3 DNA reads TGTGCCAGCGTTCGGGTCTCCTATAATTCACCCCTCCACTTT. This codes for CASVRVSYNSPLHF. The chain employs TRBV6-1 and TRBJ1-6; D remains unclear. Per germline, CDR1 MNHNS and CDR2 SASEGT. The CDR3 is made up of 14 amino acids. The V gene lost 8 bases and the J gene lost 0 bases, with 8 bases spanning the gap.

This clone showed up just once. The chain carries TRBV7-6 and TRBJ2-3; 7 bases are shared with TRBD1. This CDR3 is built from 15 residues. Losses at the gene ends were 0 bases for V and 0 bases for J; bases not matched to a gene: 0. Germline V gene sequence: CDR1 SGHVS, CDR2 FNYEAQ. CDR3 nucleotides: TGTGCCAGCAGCTTAGCGGGACAGAGCACAGATACGCAGTATTTT. Translation gives CASSLAGQSTDTQYF. The full variable domain, rest sourced from reference TRBV7-6 and TRBJ2-3, is GAGVSQSPRYKVTKRGQDVALRCDPISGHVSLYWYRQALGQGPEFLTYFNYEAQQDKSGLPNDRFSAERPEGSISTLTIQRTEQRDSAMYRCASSLAGQSTDTQYFGPGTRLTVL.

A few counts support this clone. The chain combines TRBV4-1 with TRBJ1-4; D is unclear. The CDR3 runs to 16 residues. CDR1 and CDR2 (germline): MGHRA, YSYEKL. The V and J ends lost 0 bases and 7 bases respectively, with 15 bases between them. The CDR3 region has the DNA TGCGCCAGCAGCCAAGATCTACTTGCAAGGAGTGAAAAACTGTTTTTT. Encoded protein: CASSQDLLARSEKLFF.

The chain has TRBV6-5 and TRBJ1-1, with D tentatively TRBD1 (5 bases). Trimming removed 1 base at V and 3 bases at J, with 15 bases between. The CDR3 is 16 amino acids. Germline values: CDR1 MNHEY, CDR2 SVGAGI. The CDR3 loop reads CASSYWGGEGDTEAFF. The DNA for the CDR3 is TGTGCCAGCAGTTACTGGGGCGGGGAAGGGGACACTGAAGCTTTCTTT.

The chain carries TRBV5-4 and TRBJ2-5; D may be TRBD1 (7 bases). Trimming removed 1 base at V and 5 bases at J, with 21 bases between. CDR3 length: 17 residues. Germline loops: CDR1 SGHNT, CDR2 YYREEE (reference sequence). CDR3 DNA sequence: TGTGCCAGCAGCTTGTACGCCGCCAGGGGGGAGAAGGAGACCCAGTACTTC. This encodes CASSLYAARGEKETQYF.

V usage is TRBV29-1 and J usage is TRBJ2-1; TRBD1 matches at 10 bases. V gave up 4 bases and J gave up 0 bases; unmatched junction bases: 15. The CDR3 has 19 amino acids. Germline V gene sequence: CDR1 SQVTM, CDR2 ANQGSEA. In DNA form, the CDR3 reads TGCAGCGTTGCTGTGAGGGACAGGGGCCTTTGGAGCTCCTACAATGAGCAGTTCTTC. It specifies CSVAVRDRGLWSSYNEQFF.

V and J are TRBV19 and TRBJ1-4, with D unresolved. V dropped 3 bases and J dropped 4 bases, with 15 bases sitting between them. The CDR3 extends over 16 amino acids. Germline assignment: CDR1 LNHDA and CDR2 SQIVND (reference sequence). The CDR3 sequence: CASSIPHTDVNEKLFF. CDR3 bases: TGTGCCAGTAGTATCCCTCACACGGATGTTAATGAAAAACTGTTTTTT.

The rearrangement joins TRBV4-1 to TRBJ1-5; D unclear. Trimming cost V 0 bases and J 7 bases, with 28 bases left between them. Germline values: CDR1 MGHRA, CDR2 YSYEKL. This CDR3 region has 20 residues. CDR3 DNA sequence: TGCGCCAGCAGCCAAGATGCCCCTAAATCTCGGATGTCTCGGAGCCAGCCCCAGCATTTT. It is translated as CASSQDAPKSRMSRSQPQHF.

This chain joins TRBV5-1 and TRBJ1-2; D is possibly TRBD1 (6 bases). The V end lost 4 bases, the J end lost 0 bases, and 13 bases lay between the germline ends. This CDR3 has 15 residues. The germline gives CDR1 SGHRS, CDR2 YFSETQ. CDR3 sequence reads: CASSPLRGANYGYTF. CDR3 sequence (DNA): TGCGCCAGCAGCCCGCTGAGGGGGGCTAACTATGGCTACACCTTC.

In its sample, this clone was seen a few times. The gene calls are TRBV7-3 and TRBJ1-2, with D perhaps TRBD1 (5 bases). Deletions cut 5 bases from V and 7 bases from J, with 20 bases between. The CDR3 spans 15 residues. Germline V gene data show CDR1 as SGHTA and CDR2 as FQGTGA. The CDR3 DNA follows: TGTGCCAGCAGCCCCCGTGGCAGGGTTGAGAGTGGCTACACCTTC. Encoded protein: CASSPRGRVESGYTF. Full variable domain (remainder filled in from reference TRBV7-3 and TRBJ1-2): GAGVSQTPSNKVTEKGKYVELRCDPISGHTALYWYRQSLGQGPEFLIYFQGTGAADDSGLPNDRFFAVRPEGSVSTLKIQRTERGDSAVYLCASSPRGRVESGYTFGSGTRLTVV.

The chain links TRBV4-1 to TRBJ1-2; D gene ambiguous. Trimming shortened V by 2 bases and J by 0 bases, and 4 bases separated the two germline ends. Germline assignment: CDR1 MGHRA and CDR2 YSYEKL. The CDR3 runs to 13 residues. In DNA form, the CDR3 reads TGCGCCAGCAGCCAACGACCTAACTATGGCTACACCTTC. It is translated as CASSQRPNYGYTF.

The chain joins TRBV30 to TRBJ2-7; no clear D gene. V shed 4 bases and J shed 1 base, with 20 bases lying between them. Germline-derived CDR1 and CDR2 are GTSNPN and SVGIG (reference sequence). The CDR3 length is 16 residues. CDR3 residues: CAWKSLGGVGSYEQYF. The CDR3 nucleotides read TGTGCCTGGAAGTCGTTGGGTGGAGTGGGGTCCTACGAGCAGTACTTC.

V and J are TRBV7-6 and TRBJ1-1; 7 nucleotides line up with TRBD1. V gave up 3 bases and J gave up 7 bases; unmatched junction bases: 11. This CDR3 contains 15 residues. Germline V gives CDR1 SGHVS, CDR2 FNYEAQ. CDR3 bases: TGTGCCAGCAGCTTGGAATTCGACAGGGAGGATGAAGCTTTCTTT. Translated, it gives CASSLEFDREDEAFF.

This clone was found once. The chain combines TRBV6-6 with TRBJ2-7, with no clear D. The germline V gene has CDR1 MNHNY and CDR2 SVGAGI (reference sequence). This CDR3 spans 14 amino acids. Deletions cut 2 bases from V and 2 bases from J, with 10 bases between. CDR3 in amino acids: CASSYGVSAYEQYF. The CDR3 region has the DNA TGTGCCAGCAGTTACGGAGTCAGCGCCTACGAGCAGTACTTC.

The chain is built from TRBV30 and TRBJ2-5; D is uncertain. Germline values: CDR1 GTSNPN, CDR2 SVGIG (reference sequence). The V end lost 1 base, the J end lost 4 bases, and 4 bases lay between the germline ends. The CDR3 is 11 residues long. CDR3 region: CAWSGGETQYF. CDR3 sequence (DNA): TGTGCCTGGAGTGGGGGAGAGACCCAGTACTTC.

CDR3 nucleotides: TGTGCCAGCAGCTCGACAGGGGGCGCAGAGACCCAGTACTTC. Translating it yields CASSSTGGAETQYF. The rearrangement uses TRBV7-9 and TRBJ2-5; 10 bases are a match to TRBD1. Germline assignment: CDR1 SEHNR and CDR2 FQNEAQ (reference sequence). The CDR3 spans 14 residues. V lost 4 bases and J lost 4; bases outside the gene matches: 3.

The genes are TRBV27 and TRBJ2-3, with no clear D. Between the trimmed V and J ends, which lost 5 bases and 2 bases, there was a span of 11 bases. The CDR3 totals 14 residues. The germline V gene encodes CDR1 MNHEY and CDR2 SMNVEV (reference sequence). The CDR3 coding sequence is TGTGCCAGCAGTCAACTATACCTCACAGATACGCAGTATTTT. This sequence encodes CASSQLYLTDTQYF.

The chain links TRBV29-1 to TRBJ2-7; D unresolved. Germline V gives CDR1 SQVTM, CDR2 ANQGSEA. The germline V and J ends were trimmed by 6 bases and 3 bases, with 12 bases remaining between them. This CDR3 has 12 residues. CDR3 coding DNA: TGCAGCGTCGCGCAACATGGCTACGAGCAGTACTTC. Translated, it gives CSVAQHGYEQYF.

The chain carries TRBV25-1 and TRBJ1-4; TRBD1 agrees at 11 bases. V shed 3 bases, J shed 8 bases, and the junction held 5 bases outside the gene matches. Germline values: CDR1 MGHDK, CDR2 SYGVNS. This CDR3 comprises 15 residues. The CDR3 reads CASSDLGTGGEKLFF. The CDR3 coding sequence is TGTGCCAGCAGTGATTTAGGGACAGGGGGGGAAAAACTGTTTTTT.

V and J are TRBV30 and TRBJ1-5; perhaps TRBD1 as D (5 bases). V was cut by 5 bases and J by 1 base, with 15 bases left in between. There are 15 residues in the CDR3. Germline V gene sequence: CDR1 GTSNPN, CDR2 SVGIG (reference sequence). CDR3 DNA sequence: TGTGCCTGGGCGAAGGAGGGGTTAAGCAATCAGCCCCAGCATTTT. This encodes CAWAKEGLSNQPQHF.

This clone has just a few counts. The rearrangement links TRBV4-2 to TRBJ1-1; 8 bases are a match to TRBD1. V shed 3 bases, J shed 8 bases, and the junction held 8 bases outside the gene matches. This CDR3 region has 14 residues. Looked up from germline, CDR1 is LGHNA and CDR2 is YNFKEQ. The CDR3 coding sequence is TGTGCCAGCAGCCACCGACAGGGGCGGGCAGAAGCTTTCTTT. It yields the protein CASSHRQGRAEAFF.

The V gene is TRBV5-4, the J gene TRBJ1-3; D uncertain. V was trimmed by 0 bases and J by 0 bases, leaving 13 bases between them. CDR3 length: 17 amino acids. In germline, CDR1 is SGHNT, CDR2 YYREEE (reference sequence). CDR3 sequence reads: CASSLDRSLRSGNTIYF. The DNA for the CDR3 is TGTGCCAGCAGCTTGGATCGGTCCCTTCGCTCTGGAAACACCATATATTTT.

This sequence joins TRBV6-5 and TRBJ2-7; D may be TRBD1 (6 bases). Germline V CDR1 and CDR2: MNHEY, SVGAGI. V was clipped by 0 bases and J by 7 bases, with 19 bases between them. This CDR3 is built from 16 residues. Written as DNA, the CDR3 is TGTGCCAGCAGTTACTCTACAGGGACCGAAGGCGGGGAGCAGTACTTC. Its protein product is CASSYSTGTEGGEQYF.

The chain employs TRBV5-1 and TRBJ1-2; TRBD1 matches at 7 bases. The CDR3 totals 16 residues. Trimming removed 0 bases from V and 8 bases from J; junction bases left unmatched: 13. Germline V lookup: CDR1 SGHRS, CDR2 YFSETQ. The CDR3 here is CASSLGYGTADGGYTF. The DNA for the CDR3 is TGCGCCAGCAGCTTGGGCTACGGGACAGCCGATGGCGGCTACACCTTC.

This clone was seen more than once but under ten times. CDR3 DNA sequence: TGTGCCACCCAACAGGGAGGGAATCAGCCCCAGCATTTT. It translates to CATQQGGNQPQHF. The V call is TRBV19, the J call TRBJ1-5; D might be TRBD1 (6 bases). Trimming pared 10 bases from V and 4 bases from J, leaving 14 bases between. This CDR3 has 13 amino acids. Germline-derived CDR1 and CDR2 are LNHDA and SQIVND (reference sequence).

CDR3 sequence: CASSRDRGGRNTIYF. CDR3 nucleotides: TGTGCCAGCAGCCGGGACAGGGGAGGGAGAAACACCATATATTTT. J is TRBJ1-3 and V is TRBV5-6, with 10 positions matching TRBD1. V shed 4 bases, J shed 5 bases, and the junction held 6 bases outside the gene matches. Germline values: CDR1 SGHDT, CDR2 YYEEEE. This CDR3 has 15 amino acids.

CDR3 residues: CASSTDRLNYGYTF. The CDR3 DNA reads TGTGCCAGCAGTACGGACAGACTTAACTATGGCTACACCTTC. The chain links TRBV27 to TRBJ1-2, with D perhaps matching TRBD1 (6 bases). This CDR3 comprises 14 residues. The V gene's germline CDR1 is MNHEY and CDR2 SMNVEV (reference sequence). V lost 5 bases, J lost 1 base, and 11 bases lay in between.

The J gene is TRBJ2-7, the V gene TRBV30, with TRBD2 identical over 8 bases. Looked up from germline, CDR1 is GTSNPN and CDR2 is SVGIG (reference sequence). The CDR3 contains 15 residues. Trimming took 0 bases from V and 3 from J; bases not matched to a gene: 7. Written as DNA, the CDR3 is TGTGCCTGGAGTGTATACCAGCGGGAGTTCTACGAGCAGTACTTC. This gives the protein CAWSVYQREFYEQYF.

V and J are TRBV2 and TRBJ1-4; 9 nucleotides align to TRBD1. Germline loops: CDR1 SNHLY, CDR2 FYNNEI. CDR3 length: 15 residues. V dropped 11 bases and J dropped 4; count of bases not matched to a gene: 11. CDR3 region: CAGAGNRGRNEKLFF. CDR3 in DNA: TGTGCCGGGGCGGGGAACAGGGGGCGTAATGAAAAACTGTTTTTT.

J is TRBJ1-3 and V is TRBV30; D gene uncertain. CDR3 size: 14 residues. The V end lost 2 bases, the J end lost 0 bases, and 8 bases lay between the germline ends. Germline V CDR1 and CDR2: GTSNPN, SVGIG (reference sequence). Here the CDR3 DNA reads TGTGCCTGGAGTCGGTTTAGCTCTGGAAACACCATATATTTT. Translating it yields CAWSRFSSGNTIYF.